This T cell receptor beta chain was sequenced in a study of tumor-infiltrating lymphocytes in primary liver carcinoma. As for the study in general: Every sample contained roughly 3.5 to 8 million productive TCRbeta reads, and these numbers were similar from one tissue type to another.

The sample holds a few counts of this clonotype. Germline and junction disagree at one end, which may indicate a read error. Unsorted bulk tissue of roughly 20-34 mg yielded co-extracted RNA and DNA. The sampling covered five separate regions of each tumor. Every tumor sample held more than 80% viable tumor cells. The researchers produced TCR beta cDNA from 400 to 650 ng total RNA with a constant-region primer. Libraries for TCR beta were built through three nested multiplex PCR rounds, which together made up a slightly modified ARM-PCR procedure. Each of the first two PCR rounds ran 9 to 11 cycles with TRBV1-TRBV30 forward and C-beta reverse primers. TCRdb independently ran MiXCR on the multiplex PCR reads; one entry per CDR3 protein. This sample has approximately 74,000 distinct CDR3 sequences; 60% to 80% occur once, and the top ten carry roughly 13%. The CDR3 is 11 amino acids.

J is TRBJ2-3 and V is TRBV12-3 or TRBV12-4; 7 bases fit TRBD2. Sequencing input: liver tumor tissue from sampling region 4. Subset defined: tumor region T4, right-lateral pole. This sequence originates from an older woman with primary liver carcinoma and hepatitis B virus infection. The CDR3 sequence: CACSWGGTQYF. CDR3 sequence (DNA): TGTGCCTGCAGTTGGGGGGGTACGCAGTATTTT.